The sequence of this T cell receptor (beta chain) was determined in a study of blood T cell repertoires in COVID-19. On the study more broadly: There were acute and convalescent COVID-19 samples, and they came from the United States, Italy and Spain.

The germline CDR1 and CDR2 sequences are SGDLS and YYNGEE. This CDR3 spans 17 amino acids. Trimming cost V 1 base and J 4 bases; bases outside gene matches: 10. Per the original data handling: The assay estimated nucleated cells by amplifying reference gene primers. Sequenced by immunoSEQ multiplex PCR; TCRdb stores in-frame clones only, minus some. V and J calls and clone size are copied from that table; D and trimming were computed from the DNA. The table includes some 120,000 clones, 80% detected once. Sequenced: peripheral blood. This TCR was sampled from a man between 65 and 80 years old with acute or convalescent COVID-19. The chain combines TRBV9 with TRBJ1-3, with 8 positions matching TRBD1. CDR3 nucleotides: TGTGCCAGCAGCGTAAGGGGGCAGGGGGCTTCAGGAAACACCATATATTTT. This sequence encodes CASSVRGQGASGNTIYF.